The sequence of this T cell receptor (beta chain) was determined in a study of shared clonotypes between healthy human individuals (dated by TCRdb to 2020 to 2021). The study in broad terms: A few men and a couple of women, aged 18 to 49 years, made up the cohort. Per donor, leukapheresis produced somewhere between about 0.8 and 9.5 billion PBMCs. For each donor, CD4 naive and CD4 memory were each run on three plates, CD8 naive on two plates, and CD8 memory on one plate. Libraries were prepared and TCR repertoires were sequenced by different laboratories using diverse techniques, in order to increase sequencing depth and limit assay-specific biases. The study deeply sequenced blood TCR repertoires of about five healthy adults to estimate repertoire size and the extent of clonotype sharing between individuals.

Healthy HIV-negative adults with no recently reported acute infections or vaccinations were included as donors. Only Caucasian adults living in Nashville, Tennessee, USA were represented among the donors. CD4+ T cells were enriched by magnetic negative selection, after which naive cells were positively selected on CD45RA and the negative fraction was taken as the memory subset. Blood was obtained by leukapheresis, after which PBMCs were separated by Ficoll-Histopaque density gradient centrifugation and cryopreserved in liquid nitrogen vapor phase. Analytical flow cytometry was used to check the purity and quantity of every magnetically sorted T cell population. Genomic DNA was isolated from every sorted fraction and measured by UV absorbance on a Nanodrop 2000c. Inclusive of the bounding cysteine and phenylalanine, the CDR3 is 14 residues long. The only DNA kept is the CDR3, 42 bases in frame from the first base. V sheds 5 bases and J sheds 4 bases, leaving 14 bases between their ends. CDR1 is given as MDHEN and CDR2 as SYDVKM, both from the germline V gene.

Study-level results and caveats: Because the study included a small number of donors, the genetic and exposure-history diversity represented was limited. Rarefaction of sorted-subset datasets indicated incomplete sequencing despite the large sequencing depth. Larger estimated clonotype richness was generally found for naive subsets than for memory subsets. Sampling was restricted to blood, and TCR repertoires in tissue are likely to differ from TCR repertoires in blood. Compared with non-shared clonotypes, the clonotypes found in all four sorted-subset donors had higher generation probabilities. Approximately 4.8% of naive CD4, around 3.5% of naive CD8, about 2.4% of memory CD4, and about 0.4% of memory CD8 clonotypes were shared across four donors. Pairwise subsampling indicated that sequencing depth was expected to affect the degree of clonotype sharing among donors.

Using the deep immunoSEQ assay, TCR CDR3 regions were amplified from genomic DNA by multiplex PCR. Extracted genomic DNA from each cell subset was distributed evenly across all wells of several immunoSEQ 96-well plates, and each plate was treated as a replicate. For sorted subsets, approximately 210 ng genomic DNA, equal to tens of thousands of T cell genomes, was loaded into each replicate PCR. Purified libraries were measured with a Qubit 3.0 fluorometer, size-checked on a Bioanalyzer 2100, and measured again with the KAPA Library Quantification kit. Each immunoSEQ 96-well plate was sequenced on its own single-read 150-cycle Illumina NextSeq 550 flow cell. Concerning the study's data processing: Because only junctional sequences without quality scores were contained in the immunoSEQ output, filtering matching that applied to full-length reads could not be performed. Sequences were annotated with PyIR, a Python wrapper for IgBLAST v1.9, and V/J genes and CDR3 were assigned using IMGT germline references. Any read was removed if the V/J assignment was weak (E-value above 1e-6), the CDR3 was missing, or the read contained stop codons, out-of-frame junctions, or ambiguous translated residues. V3J clonotypes were defined as sequences sharing an identical inferred V gene, J gene, and CDR3 amino acid sequence. The percentage overlap between two repertoires was calculated by dividing the number of shared unique clonotypes by the size of the smaller repertoire. Repertoire richness was assessed with RTK rarefaction, the Chao1 estimator, and Recon v2.1 estimates of unobserved clonotypes. Generation probabilities for all TCRbeta clonotypes obtained by the gDNA method from four donors were computed using OLGA. This immuneACCESS table, as held by TCRdb, lists in-frame sequences with V and J called but not all clones. Of the missing ones, under half trace to an unresolved V gene in checked studies; the others have no known cause. For V, J and clone size, that table is used; D and trimming come from the DNA. The sample includes 550,000 to 700,000 clones, with around 78% observed a single time. Of the sample, around 2% falls within the top ten clones.

Regarding this clone: Its antigen is currently not known. Base qualities were left out, and no much larger clone turns up one base away.

This TCR derives from a woman aged 25-40 years in good health. The rearranged chain carries TRBV28 and TRBJ1-1; too little of a D gene remains to name it. The specimen sequenced was memory CD4+ T cells sorted from blood. This specimen's cell subset or site label, interpreted: CD45RA-negative fraction. The DNA sequence is as follows: TGTGCCAGCAGTCCCTCTTGGGGTGGCACTGAAGCTTTCTTT. Its translation is CASSPSWGGTEAFF. Here the CDR3 is joined to the reference TRBV28 and TRBJ1-1 genes, and the full variable domain is: DVKVTQSSRYLVKRTGEKVFLECVQDMDHENMFWYRQDPGLGLRLIYFSYDVKMKEKGDIPEGYSVSREKKERFSLILESASTNQTSMYLCASSPSWGGTEAFFGQGTRLTVV.